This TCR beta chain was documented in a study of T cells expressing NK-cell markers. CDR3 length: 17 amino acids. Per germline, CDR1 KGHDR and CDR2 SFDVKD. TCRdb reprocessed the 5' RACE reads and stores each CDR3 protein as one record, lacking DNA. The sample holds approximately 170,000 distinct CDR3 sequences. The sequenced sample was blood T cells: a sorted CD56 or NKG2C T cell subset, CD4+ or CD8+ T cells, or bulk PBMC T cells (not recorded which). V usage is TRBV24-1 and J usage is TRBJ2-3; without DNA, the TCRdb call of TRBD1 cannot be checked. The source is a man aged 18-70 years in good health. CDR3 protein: CATSDFHGTGLADTQYF.